A selection of T cell receptor beta chains follows, all from one sample in a study of blood T cells in healthy people across ages. TCRdb itself ran the 5' RACE reads through MiXCR, one entry per CDR3 protein. The sample contains about 670,000 distinct CDR3 sequences, about 51% of which appear only once. The sequencing input was blood. All receptors come from a woman over 75 in good health. CDR3s include the opening cysteine and the closing phenylalanine or tryptophan. D genes are given only for firm matches. Not every row has a clone size; where given, it reads once, few, many or a size class.

size,J,V,length,D,DNA,CDR3
many,TRBJ2-5,TRBV29-1,13,-,TGCGGCGTTGAAGTGGGACTCCTCCGGACCCAGTACTTC,CGVEVGLLRTQYF
-,TRBJ2-3,TRBV20-1,13,-,TGCAGTGCTAGAGCCGAACCGATGGATACGCAGTATTTT,CSARAEPMDTQYF
-,TRBJ1-4,TRBV28,15,TRBD1,TGTGCCAGCAGACGCCCCGGGACAGGGAATGAAAAACTGTTTTTT,CASRRPGTGNEKLFF
once,TRBJ2-5,TRBV7-2,17,-,TGTGCCAGCAGCTCGCACGGGAGATTCGGGGCTCAAGAGACCCAGTACTTC,CASSSHGRFGAQETQYF
-,TRBJ2-5,TRBV29-1,13,TRBD1,TGCAGCGGGACGACAGGGGGAGCAGAGACCCAGTACTTC,CSGTTGGAETQYF
-,TRBJ1-1,TRBV5-1,14,-,TGCGCCAGCAGCCCGTCGGACGGTTACACTGAAGCTTTCTTT,CASSPSDGYTEAFF
few,TRBJ2-3,TRBV20-1,15,TRBD2,TGCAGTGCTCCCCGTCGGGGGGGGAGTACAGATACGCAGTATTTT,CSAPRRGGSTDTQYF
once,TRBJ1-2,TRBV2,13,TRBD1,TGTGCCAGCAGGCCGGGACAGGCGAATGGCTACACCTTC,CASRPGQANGYTF
-,TRBJ2-7,TRBV15,14,-,TGTGCCACCAGCACATCTAGGACTACCTACGAGCAGTACTTC,CATSTSRTTYEQYF
once,TRBJ2-1,TRBV29-1,14,TRBD2,TGCAGCGTGGATACTAGCGGGGGCGGCAATGAGCAGTTCTTC,CSVDTSGGGNEQFF
many,TRBJ1-1,TRBV4-2,14,-,TGTGCCAGCAGCCAAGATTATACCGGCCGTGAAGCTTTCTTT,CASSQDYTGREAFF
-,TRBJ2-2,TRBV4-3,15,-,TGCGCCAGCAGCCAAGTTCGGGCTGGGACCGGGGAGCTGTTTTTT,CASSQVRAGTGELFF
-,TRBJ2-1,TRBV30,13,TRBD2,TGTGCCTGGAACGGACTAGCCAACAATGAGCAGTTCTTC,CAWNGLANNEQFF
-,TRBJ2-5,TRBV2,15,TRBD1,TGTGCCAGCAGTGAGCGACAGGGGGCAAGCAATGAGCAGTACTTC,CASSERQGASNEQYF
-,TRBJ1-4,TRBV30,15,-,TGTGCCTGGAGGGGGCAAAGAACAACTAATGAAAAACTGTTTTTT,CAWRGQRTTNEKLFF
-,TRBJ1-4,TRBV11-2,16,-,TGTGCCAGCAGCTCCGGGCGCAGGGCCTCTAATGAAAAACTGTTTTTT,CASSSGRRASNEKLFF
few,TRBJ2-2,TRBV30,16,-,TGTGCCTGTGTACAGGGGGGGAAAGCGAACACCGGGGAGCTGTTTTTT,CACVQGGKANTGELFF
-,TRBJ2-3,TRBV15,15,-,TGTGCCACCAGCGTGGGCTCTATTTTGACAGATACGCAGTATTTT,CATSVGSILTDTQYF
few,TRBJ2-2,TRBV7-3,14,-,TGTGCCAGCAGCTTGGGGGTCGGCACCGGGGAGCTGTTTTTT,CASSLGVGTGELFF
-,TRBJ1-1,TRBV5-5,14,-,TGTGCCAGCAGCGCGGGACGGGGCGACAGTGGAGCTTTCTTT,CASSAGRGDSGAFF
few,TRBJ2-1,TRBV9,17,-,TGTGCCAGCAGCCCTAGAAGGGATTTGGTCTCCTACAATGAGCAGTTCTTC,CASSPRRDLVSYNEQFF
few,TRBJ2-7,TRBV21-1,19,-,TGTGCCAGCAGCAATTTCTCGGGCCTCCGGGGGAGTCTCGCCTACGAGCAGTACTTC,CASSNFSGLRGSLAYEQYF
few,TRBJ1-6,TRBV28,16,-,TGTGCCAGCAGTTTCCCCGCGGGACCGGGAAGTTCACCCCTCCACTTT,CASSFPAGPGSSPLHF
many,TRBJ2-5,TRBV9,15,TRBD2,TGTGCCAGCAGCGCCGGGACTAGCTCAAAGGAGACCCAGTACTTC,CASSAGTSSKETQYF
-,TRBJ1-1,TRBV6-2/TRBV6-3,13,-,TGTGCCAGCAGTATGACAGTGGCCACTGAAGCTTTCTTT,CASSMTVATEAFF
-,TRBJ2-7,TRBV7-3,16,-,TGTGCCAGCAGCTTTCAGGACACGAGAGGATACAATGAGCAGTACTTC,CASSFQDTRGYNEQYF
few,TRBJ2-2,TRBV7-9,15,-,TGTGCCAGCAGCTCGACAGGTTCGAACACCGGGGAGCTGTTTTTT,CASSSTGSNTGELFF
-,TRBJ2-7,TRBV15,14,TRBD2,TGTGTCACCAGCATAGCGGGACCTCGTGCCGAGCAGTACTTC,CVTSIAGPRAEQYF
-,TRBJ1-4,TRBV7-2,15,-,TGTGCCAGCAGCTTAGGAGCGGGGATGGATGAAAAACTGTTTTTT,CASSLGAGMDEKLFF
many,TRBJ2-1,TRBV6-6,15,-,TGTGCCAGCAGTAAACGGGCGAGCTCCTACAATGAGCAGTTCTTC,CASSKRASSYNEQFF
-,TRBJ2-1,TRBV5-1,12,-,TGCGCCAGCAGGGGCACATACAATGAGCAGTTCTTC,CASRGTYNEQFF
-,TRBJ1-1,TRBV12-3/TRBV12-4,15,-,TGTGCCAGCACCACCAGCCCCACGTGGAACACTGAAGCTTTCTTT,CASTTSPTWNTEAFF
-,TRBJ1-4,TRBV20-1,13,-,TGCAGTGTCAGCGGGGTGGAGGAAGCAAAACTGTTTTTT,CSVSGVEEAKLFF
-,TRBJ1-1,TRBV5-1,13,-,TGCACCAGCAGCTTTACCACAAACACTGAAGCTTTCTTT,CTSSFTTNTEAFF
-,TRBJ2-5,TRBV6-5,15,-,TGTGCCAGCAGTTCCCCGGGCAGGGAGCAAGAGACCCAGTACTTC,CASSSPGREQETQYF
-,TRBJ1-1,TRBV4-1,12,-,TGCGCCAGCAGTAACGGACGGGGGCGAGCTTTCTTT,CASSNGRGRAFF
-,TRBJ1-2,TRBV29-1,12,-,TGCGGCGTTGAAGTCACTAACTATGGCTACACCTTC,CGVEVTNYGYTF
few,TRBJ2-5,TRBV5-1,13,-,TGCGCCAGCAGAGGAGGGAGCGGAGAGACCCAGTACTTC,CASRGGSGETQYF
-,TRBJ1-2,TRBV24-1,14,-,TGTGCCACCAGTGGACCGACAACCTTCTATGGCTACACCTTC,CATSGPTTFYGYTF
-,TRBJ2-7,TRBV20-1,12,-,TGCAGTGCTAGTTCTCCCACCTACGAGCAGTACTTC,CSASSPTYEQYF
many,TRBJ1-2,TRBV5-1,12,TRBD1,TGCGCCAGCAGCTTTACAGGGGTAGGCTACACCTTC,CASSFTGVGYTF
-,TRBJ2-7,TRBV20-1,13,TRBD2,TGCAGTGCCACGGGACTAGAACACTACGAGCAGTACTTC,CSATGLEHYEQYF
many,TRBJ1-2,TRBV20-1,16,-,TGCAGTGCCCTATTTTTGGGGGTCGGTTTTGAAGATGGCTACACCTTC,CSALFLGVGFEDGYTF
-,TRBJ1-5,TRBV12-3/TRBV12-4,13,-,TGTGCCAGTGCTCCGGGGGAACGTCAGCCCCAGCATTTT,CASAPGERQPQHF
-,TRBJ2-7,TRBV25-1,11,-,TGTGCCAGCACCATAATGAATGAGCAGTACTTC,CASTIMNEQYF